The clone carrying this TCR beta chain was seen once. The sample comes from a study of blood T cell repertoires in COVID-19. Study context: The study drew acute and convalescent COVID-19 samples from the United States, Italy and Spain. Sources were T cells, B-cell-depleted T cells, or PBMCs; the material itself was cDNA or gDNA.

Trimming removed 3 bases at V and 4 bases at J, with 13 bases between. This CDR3 region has 14 residues. Germline V gene sequence: CDR1 SGHRS, CDR2 YFSETQ. Methods used by the authors: By means of reference gene primer amplification, nucleated cell counts were estimated. TCRdb keeps only in-frame clones here, not all; method: immunoSEQ multiplex PCR. V and J calls and clone size are as listed in that table; D and trimming were resolved from the DNA. Among fewer than 350,000 clones listed, approximately 88% were seen once. The chain couples TRBV5-1 to TRBJ1-1; D possibly corresponds to TRBD1 (5 bases). Sequencing was done on a sample of peripheral blood. The source is a man aged 18 to 35 with active or convalescent COVID-19. CDR3 nucleotides: TGCGCCAGCAGCTCGGGACCGGGGGGCACTGAAGCTTTCTTT. Translation gives CASSSGPGGTEAFF.